Listed below are T cell receptor beta chains from one sample, sequenced in a study of CD8+CD57+ T cells in acquired aplastic anemia. TCRdb reprocessed the reads with MiXCR, giving one entry per CDR3 protein. The repertoire holds about 200,000 distinct CDR3 sequences, 65% seen once, with around 60% in the top ten. Sequencing was done on a sample of sorted CD4+, CD8+, or CD8+CD57+ T cells (not recorded which) from PBMCs. These receptors all stem from a human donor with aplastic anemia. Each CDR3 is given with its conserved first and last residue. The D gene is left open where the match is weak. Clone size is stated in some rows and not others, as once, few, many or a class when expanded.

j_call v_call clone_size d_call cdr3_aa cdr3_nt
TRBJ1-6 TRBV15 - TRBD1 CATSGGTGNPPLHF TGTGCCACCAGCGGCGGGACAGGGAATCCACCCCTCCACTTT
TRBJ1-2 TRBV29-1 - - CSVQVLGGYGYTF TGCAGCGTTCAGGTGTTAGGGGGCTATGGCTACACCTTC
TRBJ2-7 TRBV2 many - CASSDGDWANEQYF TGTGCCAGCAGTGACGGCGACTGGGCTAACGAGCAGTACTTC
TRBJ2-3 TRBV12-5 few - CASGSLEGNPSTDTQYF TGTGCTAGTGGTTCTCTGGAGGGGAACCCGAGCACAGATACGCAGTATTTT
TRBJ2-5 TRBV9 many TRBD2 CASSVAGTSGGETQYF TGTGCCAGCAGCGTAGCTGGGACTAGCGGGGGAGAGACCCAGTACTTC
TRBJ2-7 TRBV6-6 - - CASSPNSGTYEQYF TGTGCCAGCAGCCCCAACAGCGGAACCTACGAGCAGTACTTC
TRBJ2-2 TRBV10-3 few - CAIGGTDLMVFF TGTGCCATCGGTGGTACGGACCTCATGGTGTTTTTT
TRBJ2-2 TRBV20-1 - TRBD2 CSARTGLADTGELFF TGCAGTGCCAGAACAGGCCTAGCGGACACCGGGGAGCTGTTTTTT
TRBJ2-5 TRBV7-9 few - CASSNLGRLVEETQYF TGTGCCAGCAGCAACCTCGGCAGGTTGGTCGAGGAGACCCAGTACTTC
TRBJ2-1 TRBV20-1 - - CSGQRNNEQFF TGCAGTGGTCAGCGGAACAATGAGCAGTTCTTC
TRBJ2-1 TRBV2 - - CASITPPSSYNEQFF TGTGCCAGCATAACCCCACCGAGCTCCTACAATGAGCAGTTCTTC
TRBJ1-1 TRBV25-1 once - CASRRWGAFF TGTGCCAGCCGACGCTGGGGAGCTTTCTTT
TRBJ2-1 TRBV7-9 - - CASSHLPTGYNEQFF TGTGCCAGCAGCCATCTCCCGACAGGCTACAATGAGCAGTTCTTC
TRBJ2-1 TRBV7-6 - - CASSSQRRGNEQFF TGTGCCAGCAGCTCCCAACGTCGGGGCAATGAGCAGTTCTTC
TRBJ1-1 TRBV12-3/TRBV12-4 - - CASSSWTDVRAFF TGTGCCAGCAGTTCCTGGACAGACGTTCGGGCTTTCTTT
TRBJ2-7 TRBV5-1 - - CASSFQGYEQYF TGCGCCAGCAGCTTTCAGGGATACGAGCAGTACTTC
TRBJ2-2 TRBV19 - TRBD1 CASRGTGEGYTGELFF TGTGCCAGTCGCGGGACAGGGGAAGGTTACACCGGGGAGCTGTTTTTT
TRBJ2-1 TRBV25-1 - - CASSRGLKLNNEQFF TGTGCCAGCAGTCGCGGACTCAAATTAAACAATGAGCAGTTCTTC
TRBJ2-7 TRBV7-8 - TRBD1 CASSFSGQGIYEQYF TGTGCCAGCAGCTTCTCGGGACAGGGCATCTACGAGCAGTACTTC
TRBJ2-1 TRBV25-1 many - CASSAGGDEQFF TGTGCCAGCAGTGCCGGCGGGGATGAGCAGTTCTTC
TRBJ1-2 TRBV7-9 once - CASSLAARDYGYTF TGTGCCAGCAGCTTAGCAGCACGGGACTATGGCTACACCTTC
TRBJ2-1 TRBV20-1 - TRBD1 CSASNRGVNEQFF TGCAGTGCTAGTAACAGGGGGGTCAATGAGCAGTTCTTC
TRBJ1-2 TRBV9 - TRBD1 CASSLRGYGYTF TGTGCCAGCAGCCTCAGGGGGTATGGCTACACCTTC
TRBJ2-5 TRBV19 - TRBD1 CASSISRTGSRGETQYF TGTGCCAGTAGTATTTCGAGGACAGGGAGCAGGGGAGAGACCCAGTACTTC
TRBJ1-1 TRBV2 - - CASRGSDVSGTEAFF TGTGCCAGCAGGGGATCGGACGTGAGTGGGACTGAAGCTTTCTTT
TRBJ2-5 TRBV7-9 once - CASSIGKQETQYF TGTGCCAGCAGTATAGGGAAACAAGAGACCCAGTACTTC
TRBJ2-6 TRBV2 few TRBD1 CASSNRGQSGANVLTF TGTGCCAGCAGTAACAGGGGGCAGTCTGGGGCCAACGTCCTGACTTTC